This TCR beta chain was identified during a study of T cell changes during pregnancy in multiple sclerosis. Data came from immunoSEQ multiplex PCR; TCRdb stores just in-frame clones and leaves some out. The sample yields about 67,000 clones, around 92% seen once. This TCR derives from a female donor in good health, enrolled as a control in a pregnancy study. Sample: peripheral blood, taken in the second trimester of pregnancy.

Here the CDR3 DNA reads TGTGCCAGCAGCTTAGTCCGGGACGAGCAGTACTTC. Translating gives CASSLVRDEQYF. The J gene is TRBJ2-7, the V gene TRBV7-8; D is unresolved. Trimming shortened V by 1 base and J by 5 bases, and 6 bases separated the two germline ends. The CDR3 loop spans 12 amino acids. Germline CDR1 SGHVS, CDR2 FQNEAQ.